This entry concerns a single T cell receptor beta chain. The antigen is unknown. TCRdb's copy holds only in-frame clones and misses some; the assay was immunoSEQ multiplex PCR. This table has around 48,000 clones, just over 90% appearing once. The CDR3 loop spans 15 amino acids. In germline, CDR1 is MNHEY, CDR2 SVGAGI. V lost 3 bases and J lost 8; bases outside the gene matches: 10. The sample comes from a study of early stage breast cancer tumors. Study observations and caveats: In about 90% of the 16 patients, blood comparison separated tumor from normal breast.

The receptor was derived from a person aged 70 to 85 with breast cancer. Specimen: blood. The chain couples TRBV6-5 to TRBJ2-1; 7 bases are a match to TRBD1. CDR3 protein: CASSYRQGGSDEQFF. For the CDR3, the DNA is TGTGCCAGCAGTTATAGACAGGGCGGAAGCGATGAGCAGTTCTTC.